This T cell receptor beta chain comes out of a study of regulatory T cells in long-lasting Graves disease. Overall study context: Patients met the persistent Graves' disease definition after over 5 years of antithyroid drugs with positive TSH receptor antibodies.

To make TCR beta libraries, researchers used iRepertoire HTBI primers and Arm-PCR of CDR3 regions. MiXCR, run by TCRdb on the multiplex PCR reads, gives a single entry per CDR3 protein. The sample holds 400,000 to 500,000 distinct CDR3 sequences, around 20% seen once. Time point given: persistent/refractory GD, antithyroid drugs over 5 years with positive TRAb. PBMC RNA was the source of the TCR library. The authors diagnosed Graves' disease using American Thyroid Association guidelines. This clonotype appeared many times. The germline V and J ends were trimmed by 0 bases and 6 bases, with 8 bases remaining between them. The CDR3 runs 13 residues. Germline values: CDR1 KGHSH, CDR2 LQKENI.

This receptor was obtained from a female donor with Graves disease. The sample was peripheral blood mononuclear cells (PBMCs), taken when the disease was refractory, from a patient treated with antithyroid drugs. J is TRBJ1-2 and V is TRBV18; no firm D call. CDR3 DNA: TGTGCCAGCTCACCACCTCCGGGTAATGGCTACACCTTC. Amino acid sequence: CASSPPPGNGYTF.